This T cell receptor beta chain emerged from a study of CD8 T cells in ankylosing spondylitis. This clonotype has only a few counts. TCR beta libraries were made by quantitative 5'-RACE with molecular barcodes. In TCRdb, the 5' RACE reads were re-called with MiXCR into one record per CDR3 protein. The sample has about 30,000 distinct CDR3 sequences, 11% to 15% seen once. CDR1 is LGHDT, CDR2 YNNKEL, per germline (reference sequence). CDR3 size: 17 residues. The ends lost 1 base at V and 7 bases at J; junction bases unmatched: 10. The sequence came from a male donor with ankylosing spondylitis or in good health (not recorded which). The chain links TRBV3-1 to TRBJ2-5, with 12 bases that match TRBD2. The sample taken for sequencing was blood. CDR3 region: CASSQARTSGDSGTQYF. The CDR3 coding sequence is TGTGCCAGCAGCCAAGCCCGGACTAGCGGGGACTCAGGGACCCAGTACTTC.